What follows are 23 T cell receptor beta chains derived from one specimen sequenced in a study of shared clonotypes between healthy human individuals. The protocol was immunoSEQ multiplex PCR, while the TCRdb copy is restricted to in-frame clones and leaves out a portion. The data contain more than 400,000 clones, around 95% of them singletons. The sequencing input was naive CD4+ T cells sorted from blood. The subset is: CD45RA+ positively selected. The receptors shown here come from a woman aged 25 to 45 in good health.

V and J are TRBV6-5 and TRBJ1-5; 10 positions agree with TRBD1. The CDR3 consists of 15 residues. V dropped 6 bases and J dropped 6; count of bases not matched to a gene: 8. Germline CDR1 is MNHEY and CDR2 is SVGAGI. In nucleotides, the CDR3 is TGTGCCAGCAGACCCGACAGGGGGCATTTTCAGCCCCAGCATTTT. This sequence encodes CASRPDRGHFQPQHF.

The chain is built from TRBV28 and TRBJ2-7; 7 bases fit TRBD1. CDR3 length: 14 amino acids. The germline CDR1 and CDR2 sequences are MDHEN and SYDVKM. The junction had 10 bases not matched to a gene; V was cut back by 10 bases and J by 1 base. CDR3 nucleotide sequence: TGTGCCACATCGGCCCCGGGACAGTCCTACGAGCAGTACTTC. Translating it yields CATSAPGQSYEQYF.

CDR3 loop: CASSLAGTGNTEAFF. CDR3 in DNA: TGCGCCAGCAGCTTGGCCGGGACAGGGAACACTGAAGCTTTCTTT. The rearrangement uses TRBV5-1 and TRBJ1-1; 8 nucleotides line up with TRBD1. The CDR3 length is 15 residues. The V and J ends lost 0 bases and 1 base, in that order; junction bases with no gene match: 2. Germline CDR1 is SGHRS and CDR2 is YFSETQ.

The chain couples TRBV11-2 to TRBJ2-7; maybe TRBD1 (5 bases). Germline CDR1 and CDR2: SGHAT and FQNNGV. The CDR3 has 16 residues. V lost 0 bases to trimming and J lost 6 bases, with 18 bases between them. This CDR3 is CASSLDGRVGAGEQYF. As DNA, the CDR3 is TGTGCCAGCAGCTTAGATGGCCGGGTTGGGGCCGGCGAGCAGTACTTC.

The rearrangement links TRBV28 to TRBJ2-2; no clear D gene. Germline values: CDR1 MDHEN, CDR2 SYDVKM. The CDR3 loop spans 13 amino acids. Trimming cost V 1 base and J 7 bases, with 7 bases left between them. The chain's CDR3 is CASSLLVVGELFF. The CDR3 DNA sequence: TGTGCCAGCAGTTTATTGGTTGTCGGGGAGCTGTTTTTT.

The chain carries TRBV30 and TRBJ2-1; 9 bases are a match to TRBD2. Trimming removed 5 bases from V and 2 bases from J; junction bases left unmatched: 4. The CDR3 length is 14 residues. Per the germline V gene, CDR1 is GTSNPN and CDR2 is SVGIG (reference sequence). The CDR3 coding sequence is TGTGCCTGGGATCAGCGGGGGGCCTACAATGAGCAGTTCTTC. This codes for CAWDQRGAYNEQFF.

This clone was seen more than once but under ten times. The chain recombines TRBV28 with TRBJ1-2; no clear D. Germline CDR1 reads MDHEN; CDR2 reads SYDVKM. The germline V and J ends were trimmed by 5 bases and 4 bases, with 11 bases remaining between them. The length of the CDR3 is 13 residues. The CDR3 loop reads CASSTLQIYGYTF. In DNA, the CDR3 is TGTGCCAGCAGTACCTTACAGATCTATGGCTACACCTTC.

The chain joins TRBV14 to TRBJ1-1; D gene ambiguous. Germline V CDR1 and CDR2: SGHDN, FVKESK. The CDR3 runs 13 residues. Trimming shortened V by 3 bases and J by 5 bases, and 10 bases separated the two germline ends. The CDR3, as DNA: TGTGCCAGCAGCCAGACCCTGACTACTGAAGCTTTCTTT. Translation gives CASSQTLTTEAFF. The variable domain in full, with the rest retrieved from reference TRBV14 and TRBJ1-1, is EAGVTQFPSHSVIEKGQTVTLRCDPISGHDNLYWYRRVMGKEIKFLLHFVKESKQDESGMPNNRFLAERTGGTYSTLKVQPAELEDSGVYFCASSQTLTTEAFFGQGTRLTVV.

A single count supports this clone. The rearrangement joins TRBV29-1 to TRBJ2-1; TRBD2 agrees at 12 bases. V lost 7 bases, J lost 8 bases, and 9 bases stayed unmatched. Germline V gives CDR1 SQVTM, CDR2 ANQGSEA. The CDR3 length is 14 residues. The CDR3 here is CSARPSGRGDEQFF. CDR3 DNA sequence: TGCAGCGCCAGACCTAGCGGGAGGGGCGATGAGCAGTTCTTC.

The CDR3 here is CASSRGQGNQPQHF. CDR3 bases: TGTGCCAGCTCAAGGGGACAGGGGAATCAGCCCCAGCATTTT. The chain uses TRBV18 and TRBJ1-5; 10 bases are shared with TRBD1. The trim removed 5 bases at V and 4 bases at J, leaving 2 bases unmatched. This CDR3 comprises 14 residues. CDR1 is KGHSH and CDR2 is LQKENI in the germline V gene. The full variable domain, rest sourced from reference TRBV18 and TRBJ1-5, is NAGVMQNPRHLVRRRGQEARLRCSPMKGHSHVYWYRQLPEEGLKFMVYLQKENIIDESGMPKERFSAEFPKEGPSILRIQQVVRGDSAAYFCASSRGQGNQPQHFGDGTRLSIL.

This chain uses TRBV28 with TRBJ2-6, with D perhaps given as TRBD1 or TRBD2 (5 bases each). Per the germline V gene, CDR1 is MDHEN and CDR2 is SYDVKM. This CDR3 has 15 residues. Trimming removed 5 bases from V and 0 bases from J, with 8 bases in between. CDR3 DNA: TGTGCCAGCAGTGGGACGGTCTCTGGGGCCAACGTCCTGACTTTC. Protein sequence: CASSGTVSGANVLTF.

The J gene is TRBJ1-2, the V gene TRBV2; a possible D gene is TRBD1 (5 bases). This CDR3 is 14 amino acids long. Germline values: CDR1 SNHLY, CDR2 FYNNEI. V dropped 0 bases and J dropped 5 bases, with 10 bases sitting between them. In DNA form, the CDR3 reads TGTGCCAGCAGTGAAGCGCGGTGGGGGTATGGCTACACCTTC. Translation gives CASSEARWGYGYTF. The full variable domain, its missing parts supplied by reference TRBV2 and TRBJ1-2, is EPEVTQTPSHQVTQMGQEVILRCVPISNHLYFYWYRQILGQKVEFLVSFYNNEISEKSEIFDDQFSVERPDGSNFTLKIRSTKLEDSAMYFCASSEARWGYGYTFGSGTRLTVV.

The chain joins TRBV10-3 to TRBJ2-1; 11 bases are shared with TRBD2. The germline V gene encodes CDR1 ENHRY and CDR2 SYGVKD. With 5 bases clipped from V and 7 bases from J, the junction kept 10 bases outside the gene matches. The CDR3 spans 16 residues. The CDR3: CAISPPGLAELNEQFF. CDR3 nucleotides: TGTGCCATCAGTCCTCCGGGACTAGCGGAACTAAATGAGCAGTTCTTC.

The chain is built from TRBV5-1 and TRBJ2-7, with TRBD1 as a possible D gene (6 bases). The V gene lost 9 bases and the J gene lost 2 bases, with 12 bases spanning the gap. The CDR3 spans 12 residues. Germline V gene lookup returns CDR1 SGHRS and CDR2 YFSETQ. DNA for the CDR3: TGCGCCATGGTGCAGGGGACCTACGAGCAGTACTTC. Translating it yields CAMVQGTYEQYF.

The CDR3 DNA is TGTGCCAGCAGCCTCCGCGTAGGGTGGGACTTCTACTTC. Amino acids: CASSLRVGWDFYF. The chain has TRBV28 and TRBJ2-7; D is possibly TRBD2 (6 bases). In germline, CDR1 is MDHEN, CDR2 SYDVKM. The CDR3 spans 13 residues. V lost 6 bases, J lost 13 bases, and 22 bases lay in between.

V and J are TRBV7-3 and TRBJ1-1; 7 bases line up with TRBD1. The V and J ends lost 5 bases and 10 bases, in that order; junction bases with no gene match: 10. Per the germline V gene, CDR1 is SGHTA and CDR2 is FQGTGA. The length of the CDR3 is 13 residues. DNA of the CDR3: TGTGCCAGCAGCCCCACCGAGGGGGCAGTAGCTTTCTTT. Translated, it gives CASSPTEGAVAFF.

This rearrangement joins TRBV19 to TRBJ1-1; TRBD1 is a possible D gene (5 bases). V lost 4 bases and J lost 4, with 13 bases in between. Germline V lookup: CDR1 LNHDA, CDR2 SQIVND (reference sequence). CDR3 length: 14 amino acids. The CDR3 protein is CASSNWEGSTEAFF. The DNA of the CDR3 is TGTGCCAGTAGTAACTGGGAGGGGAGCACTGAAGCTTTCTTT.

This rearrangement joins TRBV6-6 to TRBJ2-7, with D perhaps TRBD2 (6 bases). This CDR3 has 15 amino acids. CDR1 MNHNY and CDR2 SVGAGI come from the germline V gene (reference sequence). Trimming took off 0 bases at V and 2 bases at J, with 11 bases between the two ends. CDR3 amino acids: CASSYSASDAYEQYF. For the CDR3, the DNA is TGTGCCAGCAGTTACTCGGCTAGCGACGCCTACGAGCAGTACTTC.

This clone has a single count. V is TRBV12-5 and J is TRBJ2-3, with 8 nucleotides matching TRBD1. V shed 7 bases, J shed 1 base, and the junction held 10 bases outside the gene matches. The CDR3 has 16 residues. Per germline, CDR1 LGHNT and CDR2 FRNRAP. The CDR3 nucleotides are TGTGCTAGTGCGCAAAATCCGGGACAGGGCACAGATACGCAGTATTTT. Translating it yields CASAQNPGQGTDTQYF.

This clone appeared once. The CDR3 nucleotides are TGTGCCAGCAGCTTAGGATCGGCGGTGGCCGGGGAGCTGTTTTTT. It encodes CASSLGSAVAGELFF. The genes are TRBV7-9 and TRBJ2-2; D ambiguous. V dropped 1 base and J dropped 6 bases, with 12 bases sitting between them. Germline CDR1 SEHNR, CDR2 FQNEAQ (reference sequence). This CDR3 comprises 15 residues.

The rearrangement uses TRBV14 and TRBJ2-1; TRBD2 agrees at 10 bases. Per the germline V gene, CDR1 is SGHDN and CDR2 is FVKESK. This CDR3 is built from 19 residues. The V and J ends lost 0 bases and 1 base, in that order; junction bases with no gene match: 9. CDR3 loop: CASSQEGMLAGESYNEQFF. CDR3 coding DNA: TGTGCCAGCAGCCAAGAAGGTATGCTAGCGGGAGAGTCCTACAATGAGCAGTTCTTC.

The rearrangement joins TRBV6-5 to TRBJ1-4; no definite D call. This CDR3 is built from 15 residues. Germline V gene lookup returns CDR1 MNHEY and CDR2 SVGAGI. V shed 6 bases and J shed 8 bases, with 19 bases lying between them. The CDR3 loop reads CASSRNRRLGEKLFF. CDR3 sequence (DNA): TGTGCCAGCAGCAGGAATCGAAGGTTAGGGGAAAAACTGTTTTTT.

This clone was detected only once. The chain combines TRBV11-3 with TRBJ2-5; weak D call: TRBD1 (5 bases). This CDR3 is 13 amino acids long. V lost 5 bases and J 4 bases, leaving 11 bases between the germline ends. From germline, CDR1 is SGHNT and CDR2 YENEEA. CDR3 nucleotide sequence: TGTGCCAGCAGCCGGACAAACGTAGAGACCCAGTACTTC. Its protein is CASSRTNVETQYF.